This entry lists 28 T cell receptor beta chains sequenced from one sample in a study of blood T cell repertoires in COVID-19. Clones were read by immunoSEQ multiplex PCR, and TCRdb kept only the in-frame ones, dropping some. The top ten clones hold about 0.26% of a sample with some 700,000 clones, 80% to 90% of them seen once. The sequenced sample was peripheral blood. These receptor sequences come from a woman under 30 with acute or convalescent COVID-19.

The chain uses TRBV27 and TRBJ1-1; 7 bases agree with TRBD1. The V gene's germline CDR1 is MNHEY and CDR2 SMNVEV (reference sequence). V was pared by 1 base and J by 1 base, with 9 bases of the junction left unmatched. This CDR3 comprises 17 residues. CDR3 protein: CASSLFGRGIQNTEAFF. Written as DNA, the CDR3 is TGTGCCAGCAGTTTATTTGGCAGGGGGATACAGAACACTGAAGCTTTCTTT.

The J gene is TRBJ2-7, the V gene TRBV2; TRBD1 matches 9 bases. CDR1 is SNHLY and CDR2 is FYNNEI in the germline V gene. CDR3 size: 14 residues. With V trimmed by 6 bases and J by 5 bases, 8 bases remained unmatched. The DNA for the CDR3 is TGTGCCAGCAGAGGGACAGGGTTCCTGGACGAGCAGTACTTC. Protein: CASRGTGFLDEQYF.

J is TRBJ1-6 and V is TRBV3-1 (or the pseudogene TRBV3-2), with D possibly matching TRBD1 (6 bases). Germline V gene data show CDR1 as LGHDT and CDR2 as YNNKEL (reference sequence). Trimming removed 6 bases from V and 3 bases from J, with 12 bases in between. The CDR3 has 15 residues. CDR3 nucleotides: TGTGCCAGCAGGGCAACAGGGTACTATAATTCACCCCTCCACTTT. Amino acids: CASRATGYYNSPLHF.

The chain employs TRBV6-5 and TRBJ2-4; 8 nucleotides match TRBD1. This CDR3 has 14 amino acids. The trim removed 5 bases at V and 8 bases at J, leaving 8 bases unmatched. CDR1 MNHEY and CDR2 SVGAGI come from the germline V gene. CDR3 residues: CASSRFRGPDIQYF. The CDR3 DNA reads as TGTGCCAGCAGTCGCTTCAGGGGGCCGGACATTCAGTACTTC.

The V call is TRBV21-1, the J call TRBJ2-7; whether TRBD2, the table's D call, matches the DNA was not checked. TRBV21-1 is an annotated pseudogene. There are 13 residues in the CDR3. The chain's CDR3 is CASSKSGGAEQYF. DNA of the CDR3: TGTGCCAGCAGCAAAAGCGGGGGGGCCGAGCAGTACTTC.

This clone was seen a single time. The gene calls are TRBV21-1 and TRBJ2-7; the table assigns TRBD1, which was not confirmed against the DNA. TRBV21-1 is annotated as a pseudogene. There are 11 residues in the CDR3. CDR3 sequence (DNA): TGTGCCTTCTCGGGCGACAGGGTGGAGTACTTC. Translated: CAFSGDRVEYF.

V gene TRBV6-5 combines with J gene TRBJ1-1, with TRBD1 as a possible D gene (6 bases). CDR3 length: 14 amino acids. From germline, CDR1 is MNHEY and CDR2 SVGAGI. Deletions cut 6 bases from V and 0 bases from J, with 11 bases between. The CDR3 coding sequence is TGTGCCAGCAGGGGGACAATAATGAACACTGAAGCTTTCTTT. This translates into CASRGTIMNTEAFF.

This chain joins TRBV3-1 (or the pseudogene TRBV3-2) and TRBJ2-7, with unresolved D. From germline, CDR1 is LGHDT and CDR2 YNNKEL (reference sequence). This CDR3 has 13 amino acids. Trimming pared 4 bases from V and 3 bases from J, leaving 10 bases between. DNA of the CDR3: TGTGCCAGCAGCCTCGGCGGAAGCTACGAGCAGTACTTC. Translation gives CASSLGGSYEQYF.

The chain has TRBV5-3 and TRBJ2-3, with D hard to call. TRBV5-3 is placed among ORFs of uncertain function. This CDR3 region has 13 residues. Trimming took off 4 bases at V and 3 bases at J, with 9 bases between the two ends. CDR3 loop: CARSQLRTDTQYF. As DNA, the CDR3 is TGTGCCAGAAGCCAATTGCGAACAGATACGCAGTATTTT.

The V gene is TRBV18, the J gene TRBJ2-2; no firm D call. Trimming shortened V by 6 bases and J by 4 bases, and 6 bases separated the two germline ends. The germline CDR1 and CDR2 sequences are KGHSH and LQKENI. The CDR3 has 12 amino acids. CDR3 sequence: CASSRPTGELFF. In nucleotides, the CDR3 is TGTGCCAGCTCGCGGCCCACCGGGGAGCTGTTTTTT.

This clone was recorded many times. The gene calls are TRBV7-8 and TRBJ2-1; 8 bases fit TRBD2. CDR1 SGHVS and CDR2 FQNEAQ come from the germline V gene. The junction had 11 bases not matched to a gene; V was cut back by 2 bases and J by 8 bases. There are 16 residues in the CDR3. The CDR3 bases are TGTGCCAGCAGCTTACGGCGGGGGGCGCGAGGGGATGAGCAGTTCTTC. Translation: CASSLRRGARGDEQFF.

The V gene is TRBV6-5, the J gene TRBJ1-2; tentative D call: TRBD1 (5 bases). V shed 2 bases and J shed 3 bases, with 13 bases lying between them. Looked up from germline, CDR1 is MNHEY and CDR2 is SVGAGI. The CDR3 length is 15 residues. CDR3 bases: TGTGCCAGCAGTTACACAACGGGGGGGTACTATGGCTACACCTTC. Translation gives CASSYTTGGYYGYTF.

V usage is TRBV24-1 and J usage is TRBJ1-1; no clear D gene. The germline V gene encodes CDR1 KGHDR and CDR2 SFDVKD. CDR3 length: 13 residues. V lost 3 bases to trimming and J lost 6 bases, with 10 bases between them. The CDR3 DNA follows: TGTGCCACCAGTGATCCCCTATTCGCTGAAGCTTTCTTT. Translation gives CATSDPLFAEAFF.

This chain joins TRBV3-1 (or the pseudogene TRBV3-2) and TRBJ2-3; D is perhaps TRBD2 (6 bases). Trimming removed 3 bases at V and 8 bases at J, with 12 bases between. Germline assignment: CDR1 LGHDT and CDR2 YNNKEL (reference sequence). This CDR3 has 13 residues. As DNA, the CDR3 is TGTGCCAGCAGCCAGGGACTCCCGGGTACGCAGTATTTT. As protein: CASSQGLPGTQYF.

This clone was found a few times. The chain employs TRBV3-1 (or the pseudogene TRBV3-2) and TRBJ1-1, with 9 bases lining up with TRBD1. Germline CDR1 LGHDT, CDR2 YNNKEL (reference sequence). CDR3 size: 15 residues. With V trimmed by 2 bases and J by 3 bases, 4 bases remained unmatched. The CDR3 loop reads CASSQYRGQDTEAFF. CDR3 sequence (DNA): TGTGCCAGCAGCCAATACAGGGGGCAGGACACTGAAGCTTTCTTT.

V and J are TRBV12-3 or TRBV12-4 and TRBJ1-2; D is possibly TRBD1 (5 bases). V was clipped by 0 bases and J by 8 bases, with 7 bases between them. This CDR3 spans 12 amino acids. The CDR3 reads CASSLAGRGYTF. For the CDR3, the DNA is TGTGCCAGCAGTTTAGCGGGGCGCGGCTACACCTTC.

This clone was detected only a few times. The V and J genes are TRBV19 and TRBJ1-4, with D tentatively TRBD1 (5 bases). This CDR3 has 14 amino acids. V was cut by 6 bases and J by 8 bases, with 16 bases left in between. Per germline, CDR1 LNHDA and CDR2 SQIVND (reference sequence). CDR3 residues: CASRGVKGLEKLFF. The CDR3 DNA follows: TGTGCCAGTAGGGGGGTGAAGGGACTAGAAAAACTGTTTTTT.

V and J are TRBV6-6 and TRBJ2-7, with D perhaps TRBD2 (6 bases). V lost 2 bases, J lost 3 bases, and 11 bases lay in between. The CDR3 runs to 14 residues. CDR1 and CDR2 from the germline V gene are MNHNY and SVGAGI (reference sequence). The CDR3 sequence is CASSYIQTSYEQYF. The CDR3 region has the DNA TGTGCCAGCAGTTACATCCAGACTAGCTACGAGCAGTACTTC.

V usage is TRBV25-1 and J usage is TRBJ2-7, with D unresolved. CDR1 and CDR2 (germline): MGHDK, SYGVNS. The CDR3 is 15 residues long. With 3 bases removed from V and 0 bases from J, the gap between germline ends came to 12 bases. In nucleotides, the CDR3 is TGTGCCAGCAGTGACCAGGCCCCGAGCTCCTACGAGCAGTACTTC. It is translated as CASSDQAPSSYEQYF.

About this clone: One junction end does not reproduce the germline sequence, and a read error may be involved. The chain is built from TRBV2 and TRBJ1-2; D may be TRBD1 (5 bases). The germline V gene has CDR1 SNHLY and CDR2 FYNNEI. The CDR3 runs 15 residues. This chain's CDR3 is CASCDPYGGDYGYTF. The CDR3, as DNA: TGTGCCAGCTGTGACCCCTACGGGGGGGACTATGGCTACACCTTC. The full variable domain, rest sourced from reference TRBV2 and TRBJ1-2, is EPEVTQTPSHQVTQMGQEVILRCVPISNHLYFYWYRQILGQKVEFLVSFYNNEISEKSEIFDDQFSVERPDGSNFTLKIRSTKLEDSAMYFCASCDPYGGDYGYTFGSGTRLTVV.

This chain joins TRBV14 and TRBJ1-3; D is perhaps TRBD1 (5 bases). Looked up from germline, CDR1 is SGHDN and CDR2 is FVKESK. V was pared by 7 bases and J by 3 bases, with 7 bases between. The CDR3 is 12 amino acids. The CDR3 is CASKGDGNTIYF. CDR3 in DNA: TGTGCCAGCAAAGGGGATGGAAACACCATATATTTT.

The chain uses TRBV15 and TRBJ1-4; no reliable D call. The V end lost 0 bases, the J end lost 7 bases, and 12 bases lay between the germline ends. From germline, CDR1 is LNHNV and CDR2 YYDKDF (reference sequence). The CDR3 covers 15 residues. The CDR3 bases are TGTGCCACCAGCAGAGATAGTGGGAGCGTTGAAAAACTGTTTTTT. Translating it yields CATSRDSGSVEKLFF.

The V gene is TRBV5-1, the J gene TRBJ1-6, with a tentative D call TRBD1 (6 bases). V lost 4 bases to trimming and J lost 8 bases, with 19 bases between them. The length of the CDR3 is 16 residues. Germline assignment: CDR1 SGHRS and CDR2 YFSETQ. CDR3 DNA sequence: TGCGCCAGCAGCCGCACGTGGTCGGGGGGCCATTCACCCCTCCACTTT. As protein: CASSRTWSGGHSPLHF.

This clone appeared a few times. This chain links TRBV5-1 with TRBJ1-1; 10 bases match TRBD1. The CDR3 has 16 amino acids. CDR1 and CDR2 from the germline V gene are SGHRS and YFSETQ. With V trimmed by 4 bases and J by 1 base, 7 bases remained unmatched. The CDR3 protein is CASSGGQGGANTEAFF. CDR3 coding DNA: TGCGCCAGCAGCGGAGGACAGGGGGGTGCGAACACTGAAGCTTTCTTT.

V and J are TRBV30 and TRBJ1-2, with TRBD1 matching 8 bases. V lost 3 bases, J lost 3 bases, and 9 bases stayed unmatched. Germline-derived CDR1 and CDR2 are GTSNPN and SVGIG (reference sequence). The CDR3 extends over 15 amino acids. The CDR3 nucleotides read TGTGCCTGGAGCGCAACAGGGGGGAACTACTATGGCTACACCTTC. Translated: CAWSATGGNYYGYTF.

The chain carries TRBV7-2 and TRBJ1-1; D is unclear. The CDR3 is 13 residues long. Germline V gene sequence: CDR1 SGHTA, CDR2 FQGNSA. V lost 1 base and J lost 5, with 8 bases in between. The CDR3 protein is CASSLGGRTEAFF. The CDR3 DNA sequence: TGTGCCAGCAGCTTAGGAGGGAGGACTGAAGCTTTCTTT.

The chain joins TRBV4-2 to TRBJ2-7; 9 bases map to TRBD2. The CDR3 loop spans 15 amino acids. Germline-derived CDR1 and CDR2 are LGHNA and YNFKEQ. V lost 1 base and J lost 4; bases outside the gene matches: 5. The CDR3 coding sequence is TGTGCCAGCAGCCAAGCGCGGGGGGGCTCGTACGAGCAGTACTTC. Protein sequence: CASSQARGGSYEQYF.

This clone was observed once. The rearrangement uses TRBV6-5 and TRBJ2-1, with TRBD1 identical over 10 bases. Trimming removed 4 bases from V and 8 bases from J; junction bases left unmatched: 11. The CDR3 loop spans 16 amino acids. Germline V CDR1 and CDR2: MNHEY, SVGAGI. The CDR3 reads CASSLLPGQGNHEQFF. The CDR3 region has the DNA TGTGCCAGCAGTTTACTACCGGGACAGGGGAACCATGAGCAGTTCTTC.